Following are 26 T cell receptor beta chains from one sample sequenced in a study of blood T cell repertoires in COVID-19. TCRdb keeps only in-frame clones here, not all; method: immunoSEQ multiplex PCR. This table has some 500,000 clones, more than 75% appearing once. The sample consisted of PBMCs or T cells enriched from blood (not recorded which). The source is a woman in her forties who had recovered from COVID-19.

The rearrangement uses TRBV11-2 and TRBJ1-2; possibly TRBD1 for D (6 bases). V was shortened by 1 base and J by 8 bases, with 11 bases between the two germline ends. The germline V gene has CDR1 SGHAT and CDR2 FQNNGV. This CDR3 spans 13 amino acids. The CDR3 here is CASSLVQGWGYTF. For the CDR3, the DNA is TGTGCCAGCAGCTTAGTACAGGGTTGGGGCTACACCTTC.

The chain uses TRBV18 and TRBJ2-7, with 7 positions matching TRBD1. V dropped 4 bases and J dropped 3; count of bases not matched to a gene: 6. This CDR3 comprises 14 residues. The germline CDR1 and CDR2 sequences are KGHSH and LQKENI. The CDR3 DNA follows: TGTGCCAGCTCACACAGGGGTCCTTACTACGAGCAGTACTTC. As protein: CASSHRGPYYEQYF.

This sequence joins TRBV4-3 and TRBJ2-7; 8 bases match TRBD2. Trimming at V came to 1 base and at J to 2 bases, leaving 4 bases not matched to a gene. The CDR3 sequence is 15 residues long. The germline V gene encodes CDR1 LGHNA and CDR2 YSLEER. The CDR3 sequence: CASSQGTSGPYEQYF. As DNA, the CDR3 is TGCGCCAGCAGCCAAGGAACTAGCGGCCCCTACGAGCAGTACTTC.

The chain joins TRBV5-1 to TRBJ1-1; D is possibly TRBD1 (5 bases). The germline gives CDR1 SGHRS, CDR2 YFSETQ. This CDR3 region has 15 residues. The V gene lost 0 bases and the J gene lost 3 bases, with 12 bases spanning the gap. The CDR3 coding sequence is TGCGCCAGCAGCTTGGAAGCAGGGTCTTACACTGAAGCTTTCTTT. Translating it yields CASSLEAGSYTEAFF.

V usage is TRBV5-6 and J usage is TRBJ2-5, with 8 bases fitting TRBD2. Looked up from germline, CDR1 is SGHDT and CDR2 is YYEEEE. Trimming cost V 2 bases and J 4 bases; bases outside gene matches: 7. This CDR3 region has 15 residues. The CDR3 nucleotides read TGTGCCAGCAGCTTAGCGGGAGACGGTCGAGAGACCCAGTACTTC. Translated: CASSLAGDGRETQYF.

V and J are TRBV4-1 and TRBJ2-3, with 14 positions matching TRBD2. The CDR3 is made up of 17 amino acids. Trimming took 3 bases from V and 2 from J; bases not matched to a gene: 4. The germline gives CDR1 MGHRA, CDR2 YSYEKL. The CDR3 bases are TGCGCCAGCAGCCACCGACTAGCGGGAGGGGTCACAGATACGCAGTATTTT. The encoded protein is CASSHRLAGGVTDTQYF.

This chain joins TRBV11-3 and TRBJ2-1; 11 bases match TRBD2. The J segment lost 6 bases and the V segment lost 1 base, leaving 2 bases of the junction unmatched. The length of the CDR3 is 15 residues. Germline-derived CDR1 and CDR2 are SGHNT and YENEEA. The CDR3 loop is CASSLVAGGLNEQFF. DNA for the CDR3: TGTGCCAGCAGCTTAGTAGCGGGAGGGCTCAATGAGCAGTTCTTC.

This chain uses TRBV18 with TRBJ1-2; a possible D gene is TRBD1 (6 bases). V lost 3 bases, J lost 4 bases, and 12 bases lay in between. This CDR3 comprises 14 residues. The germline V gene encodes CDR1 KGHSH and CDR2 LQKENI. Written as DNA, the CDR3 is TGTGCCAGCTCACCGGTGGGGACATCCTATGGCTACACCTTC. Its protein product is CASSPVGTSYGYTF.

The CDR3 here is CASSQAYEQYF. The CDR3 nucleotides are TGTGCCAGCAGCCAAGCTTACGAGCAGTACTTC. The chain recombines TRBV3-1 (or the pseudogene TRBV3-2) with TRBJ2-7; no reliable D call. Per the germline V gene, CDR1 is LGHDT and CDR2 is YNNKEL (reference sequence). The CDR3 totals 11 residues. V lost 1 base to trimming and J lost 4 bases, with 2 bases between them.

The chain joins TRBV10-2 to TRBJ2-3; D remains ambiguous. Germline V gene sequence: CDR1 WSHSY, CDR2 SAAADI. V lost 1 base, J lost 0 bases, and 5 bases lay in between. The CDR3 extends over 14 amino acids. As DNA, the CDR3 is TGCGCCAGCAGTGAGTACGGGAGCACAGATACGCAGTATTTT. This translates into CASSEYGSTDTQYF.

The chain links TRBV27 to TRBJ2-2; 10 nucleotides match TRBD1. The V gene's germline CDR1 is MNHEY and CDR2 SMNVEV (reference sequence). The junction had 7 bases not matched to a gene; V was cut back by 2 bases and J by 4 bases. The CDR3 runs 17 residues. This CDR3 is CASSLSPGTGVTGELFF. CDR3 coding DNA: TGTGCCAGCAGTTTAAGCCCCGGGACAGGGGTCACCGGGGAGCTGTTTTTT.

This chain links TRBV2 with TRBJ2-2; tentatively, D is TRBD2 (6 bases). Trimming took 4 bases from V and 2 from J, leaving 14 bases between them. The germline gives CDR1 SNHLY, CDR2 FYNNEI. The CDR3 length is 16 residues. CDR3 DNA sequence: TGTGCCAGCAGTGTCTCCGGGAGCATTAACACCGGGGAGCTGTTTTTT. Its translation: CASSVSGSINTGELFF. Based on the CDR3 plus reference TRBV2 and TRBJ2-2, the full variable domain is EPEVTQTPSHQVTQMGQEVILRCVPISNHLYFYWYRQILGQKVEFLVSFYNNEISEKSEIFDDQFSVERPDGSNFTLKIRSTKLEDSAMYFCASSVSGSINTGELFFGEGSRLTVL.

This clone was observed once. This sequence joins TRBV19 and TRBJ2-1; the match to TRBD2 covers 10 bases. The CDR3 covers 17 residues. Germline lookup yields CDR1 LNHDA and CDR2 SQIVND (reference sequence). Trimming cost V 1 base and J 8 bases; bases outside gene matches: 11. The CDR3 reads CASSIGSSGSILDEQFF. CDR3 sequence (DNA): TGTGCCAGTAGTATAGGGTCTAGCGGGAGCATATTAGATGAGCAGTTCTTC.

This rearrangement joins TRBV29-1 to TRBJ2-7; 14 bases fit TRBD2. The CDR3 spans 13 residues. Per germline, CDR1 SQVTM and CDR2 ANQGSEA. V lost 7 bases and J lost 9; bases outside the gene matches: 8. In DNA form, the CDR3 reads TGCAGCGCCGCCGGGACTAGCGGGAGCGTGCAGTACTTC. Translating it yields CSAAGTSGSVQYF.

The genes are TRBV15 and TRBJ2-5; TRBD1 might be the D (6 bases). The germline V gene encodes CDR1 LNHNV and CDR2 YYDKDF (reference sequence). The ends were cut back, 4 bases at V and 5 bases at J, with 26 bases in the middle. The CDR3 sequence is 18 residues long. The CDR3 DNA reads as TGTGCCACCAGCAAGCCTACAGGGATCCCCCTAAGAGAGGAGACCCAGTACTTC. Translated, it gives CATSKPTGIPLREETQYF. Full variable domain (outside the CDR3, taken from reference TRBV15 and TRBJ2-5): DAMVIQNPRYQVTQFGKPVTLSCSQTLNHNVMYWYQQKSSQAPKLLFHYYDKDFNNEADTPDNFQSRRPNTSFCFLDIRSPGLGDTAMYLCATSKPTGIPLREETQYFGPGTRLLVL.

Concerning this clone: The same CDR3 also results from other DNA sequences found in this sample. This sequence joins TRBV19 and TRBJ1-2; weak D call: TRBD1 (6 bases). CDR3 length: 15 residues. CDR1 and CDR2 from the germline V gene are LNHDA and SQIVND (reference sequence). The ends were cut back, 0 bases at V and 8 bases at J, with 16 bases in the middle. CDR3 DNA: TGTGCCAGTAGTATAGATCGGGGGGGCGCTGGCGGCTACACCTTC. Translated: CASSIDRGGAGGYTF. Complete variable domain (other parts from reference TRBV19 and TRBJ1-2): DGGITQSPKYLFRKEGQNVTLSCEQNLNHDAMYWYRQDPGQGLRLIYYSQIVNDFQKGDIAEGYSVSREKKESFPLTVTSAQKNPTAFYLCASSIDRGGAGGYTFGSGTRLTVV.

The CDR3 here is CASGAGGTYNEQFF. The CDR3 region has the DNA TGTGCCAGCGGGGCGGGAGGAACATACAATGAGCAGTTCTTC. The chain links TRBV2 to TRBJ2-1; 8 nucleotides agree with TRBD2. With V trimmed by 8 bases and J by 4 bases, 7 bases remained unmatched. The germline V gene encodes CDR1 SNHLY and CDR2 FYNNEI. The CDR3 totals 14 residues.

This chain joins TRBV4-3 and TRBJ2-2; weak D call: TRBD2 (5 bases). This CDR3 has 17 amino acids. Deletions cut 1 base from V and 4 bases from J, with 16 bases between. Germline CDR1 LGHNA, CDR2 YSLEER. CDR3 nucleotides: TGCGCCAGCAGCCAAGCTTCGGCGAGGGTTGGCACCGGGGAGCTGTTTTTT. This encodes CASSQASARVGTGELFF.

This clone was counted a few times. Distinct nucleotide sequences in the sample also encode this CDR3. The chain carries TRBV5-1 and TRBJ1-1; the D gene is possibly TRBD1 (5 bases). Trimming took off 0 bases at V and 1 base at J, with 7 bases between the two ends. Germline CDR1 and CDR2: SGHRS and YFSETQ. The CDR3 spans 14 residues. The CDR3 coding sequence is TGCGCCAGCAGCTTGGTGGGGCAGAACACTGAAGCTTTCTTT. It codes for CASSLVGQNTEAFF.

The V and J genes are TRBV11-2 and TRBJ1-1, with D possibly TRBD1 on 5 matching bases. Germline V lookup: CDR1 SGHAT, CDR2 FQNNGV. This CDR3 spans 15 amino acids. Trimming stripped 1 base from V and 0 bases from J, with 9 bases between. Here the CDR3 reads CASSLAQGLNTEAFF. The CDR3 DNA sequence: TGTGCCAGCAGCTTAGCTCAGGGCCTGAACACTGAAGCTTTCTTT.

V is TRBV19 and J is TRBJ2-4, with TRBD1 as a possible D gene (5 bases). Germline V CDR1 and CDR2: LNHDA, SQIVND (reference sequence). The CDR3 extends over 16 amino acids. V shed 2 bases and J shed 2 bases, with 13 bases lying between them. This CDR3 reads CASSINSGSPKNIQYF. The CDR3 bases are TGTGCCAGTAGTATAAACTCAGGGTCCCCCAAAAACATTCAGTACTTC.

The chain joins TRBV3-1 (or the pseudogene TRBV3-2) to TRBJ2-7; a possible D gene is TRBD2 (7 bases). CDR1 and CDR2 from the germline V gene are LGHDT and YNNKEL (reference sequence). The CDR3 contains 15 residues. V lost 7 bases and J lost 2, with 18 bases in between. CDR3 DNA sequence: TGTGCCAGCACCCTAGGCCCGGGGGGCGCCTACGAGCAGTACTTC. As protein: CASTLGPGGAYEQYF.

This chain connects TRBV3-1 (or the pseudogene TRBV3-2) to TRBJ2-5; D perhaps matches TRBD2 (6 bases). V gave up 7 bases and J gave up 7 bases, with 10 bases separating them. Germline loops: CDR1 LGHDT, CDR2 YNNKEL (reference sequence). The CDR3 has 11 residues. Here the CDR3 reads CASTHGGTQYF. In nucleotides, the CDR3 is TGTGCCAGCACCCACGGGGGGACCCAGTACTTC.

Points on this clone: Other DNA variants within this sample encode the same CDR3. The V and J genes are TRBV12-3 or TRBV12-4 and TRBJ1-2, with unresolved D. This CDR3 spans 11 amino acids. V shed 4 bases and J shed 4 bases, with 4 bases lying between them. CDR3 in amino acids: CASSSPYGYTF. Written as DNA, the CDR3 is TGTGCCAGCAGTTCTCCCTATGGCTACACCTTC.

The genes are TRBV7-2 and TRBJ2-3; 8 bases fit TRBD2. CDR1 and CDR2 (germline): SGHTA, FQGNSA. The CDR3 spans 17 residues. The J segment lost 1 base and the V segment lost 2 bases, leaving 8 bases of the junction unmatched. The CDR3 loop is CASSLSGGGHRTDTQYF. CDR3 bases: TGTGCCAGCAGCTTATCGGGGGGGGGACACCGCACAGATACGCAGTATTTT.

The chain carries TRBV4-1 and TRBJ2-7, with 9 bases identical to TRBD1. Germline V CDR1 and CDR2: MGHRA, YSYEKL. The V gene end was trimmed by 4 bases and the J gene end by 0 bases; junction bases not matched to a gene: 4. This CDR3 region has 15 residues. The CDR3 DNA sequence: TGCGCCAGCAGCCCCCGGGACAGGGCCTCCTACGAGCAGTACTTC. Residues: CASSPRDRASYEQYF.